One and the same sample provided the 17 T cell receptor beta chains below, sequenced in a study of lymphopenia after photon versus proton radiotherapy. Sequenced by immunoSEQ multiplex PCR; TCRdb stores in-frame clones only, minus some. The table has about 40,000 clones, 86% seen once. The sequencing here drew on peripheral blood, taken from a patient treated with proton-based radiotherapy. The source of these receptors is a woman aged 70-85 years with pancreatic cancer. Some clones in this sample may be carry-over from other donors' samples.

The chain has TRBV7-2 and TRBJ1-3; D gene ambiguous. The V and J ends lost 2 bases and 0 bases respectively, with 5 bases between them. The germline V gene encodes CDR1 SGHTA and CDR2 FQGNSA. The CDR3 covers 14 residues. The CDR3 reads CASSLSRSGNTIYF. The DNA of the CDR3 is TGTGCCAGCAGCTTAAGTCGCTCTGGAAACACCATATATTTT.

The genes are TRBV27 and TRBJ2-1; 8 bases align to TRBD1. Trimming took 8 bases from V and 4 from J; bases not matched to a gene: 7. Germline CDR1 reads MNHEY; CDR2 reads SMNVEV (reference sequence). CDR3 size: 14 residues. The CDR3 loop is CASQPRDRYNEQFF. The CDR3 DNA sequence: TGTGCCAGCCAGCCCCGGGACAGGTACAATGAGCAGTTCTTC.

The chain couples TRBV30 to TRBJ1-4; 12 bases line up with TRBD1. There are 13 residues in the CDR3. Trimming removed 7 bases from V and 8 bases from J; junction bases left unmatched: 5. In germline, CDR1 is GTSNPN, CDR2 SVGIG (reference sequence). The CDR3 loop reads CALGQGAAEKLFF. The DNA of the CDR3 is TGTGCCTTGGGACAGGGGGCGGCGGAAAAACTGTTTTTT.

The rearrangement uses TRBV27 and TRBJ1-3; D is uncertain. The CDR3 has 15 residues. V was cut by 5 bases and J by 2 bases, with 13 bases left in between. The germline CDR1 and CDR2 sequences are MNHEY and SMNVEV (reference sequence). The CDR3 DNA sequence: TGTGCCAGCAGTGGAGGTCCCAGGCCTGGAAACACCATATATTTT. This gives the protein CASSGGPRPGNTIYF.

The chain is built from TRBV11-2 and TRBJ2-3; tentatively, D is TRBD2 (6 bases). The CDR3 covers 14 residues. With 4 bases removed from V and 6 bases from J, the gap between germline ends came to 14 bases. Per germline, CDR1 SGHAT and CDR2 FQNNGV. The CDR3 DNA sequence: TGTGCCAGCAGCTCCCCGGTGGGACTCGATACGCAGTATTTT. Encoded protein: CASSSPVGLDTQYF.

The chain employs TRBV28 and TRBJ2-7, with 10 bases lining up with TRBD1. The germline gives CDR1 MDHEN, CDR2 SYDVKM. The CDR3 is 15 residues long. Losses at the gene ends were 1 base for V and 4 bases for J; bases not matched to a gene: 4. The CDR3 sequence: CASSLLGQGGYEQYF. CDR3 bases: TGTGCCAGCAGTTTATTAGGACAGGGGGGTTACGAGCAGTACTTC.

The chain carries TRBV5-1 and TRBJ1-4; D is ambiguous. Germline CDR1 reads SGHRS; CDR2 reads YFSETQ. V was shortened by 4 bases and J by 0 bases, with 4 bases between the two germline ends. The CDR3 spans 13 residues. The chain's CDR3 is CASSPATNEKLFF. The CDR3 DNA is TGCGCCAGCAGCCCTGCAACTAATGAAAAACTGTTTTTT.

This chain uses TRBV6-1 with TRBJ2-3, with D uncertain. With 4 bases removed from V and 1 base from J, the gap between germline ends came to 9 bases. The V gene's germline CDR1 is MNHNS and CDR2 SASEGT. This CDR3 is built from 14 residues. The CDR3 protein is CASSGVVRTDTQYF. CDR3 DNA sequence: TGTGCCAGCAGTGGAGTGGTGCGCACAGATACGCAGTATTTT.

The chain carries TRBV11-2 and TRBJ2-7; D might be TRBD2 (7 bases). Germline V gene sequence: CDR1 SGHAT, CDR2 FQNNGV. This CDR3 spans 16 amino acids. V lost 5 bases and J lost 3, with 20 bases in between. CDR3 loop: CASSRGRGEGHYEQYF. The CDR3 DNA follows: TGTGCCAGCAGCCGTGGAAGGGGGGAGGGCCACTACGAGCAGTACTTC.

CDR3 bases: TGTGCCAGCAGTCCGCGGGGGGTGAACACTGAAGCTTTCTTT. Encoded protein: CASSPRGVNTEAFF. The chain employs TRBV7-9 and TRBJ1-1, with D possibly being TRBD1 (5 bases). The V and J ends lost 6 bases and 0 bases respectively, with 11 bases between them. CDR1 SEHNR and CDR2 FQNEAQ come from the germline V gene (reference sequence). This CDR3 spans 14 amino acids.

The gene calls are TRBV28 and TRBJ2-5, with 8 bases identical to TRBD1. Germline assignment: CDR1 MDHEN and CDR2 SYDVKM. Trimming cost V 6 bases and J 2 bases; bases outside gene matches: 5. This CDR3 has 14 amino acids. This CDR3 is CASRPGGRQETQYF. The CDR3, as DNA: TGTGCCAGCAGACCAGGGGGCCGGCAAGAGACCCAGTACTTC.

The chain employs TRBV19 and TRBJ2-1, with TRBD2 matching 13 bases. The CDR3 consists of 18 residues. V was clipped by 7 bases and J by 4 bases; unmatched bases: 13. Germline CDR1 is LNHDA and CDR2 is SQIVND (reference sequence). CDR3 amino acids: CASKSPTSGRAVYNEQFF. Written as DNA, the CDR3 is TGTGCCAGTAAATCCCCTACTAGCGGGAGGGCCGTTTACAATGAGCAGTTCTTC.

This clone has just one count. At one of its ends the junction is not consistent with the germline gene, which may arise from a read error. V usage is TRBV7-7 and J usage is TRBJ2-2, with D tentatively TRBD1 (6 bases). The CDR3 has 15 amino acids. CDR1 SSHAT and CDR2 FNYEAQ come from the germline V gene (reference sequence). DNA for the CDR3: TGTGCTAGCAGCGAGCGGACAGCGAACACCGGGGAGCTGTTTTTT. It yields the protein CASSERTANTGELFF. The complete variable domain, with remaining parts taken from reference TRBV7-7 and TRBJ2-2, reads GAGVSQSPRYKVTKRGQDVTLRCDPISSHATLYWYQQALGQGPEFLTYFNYEAQPDKSGLPSDRFSAERPEGSISTLTIQRTEQRDSAMYRCASSERTANTGELFFGEGSRLTVL.

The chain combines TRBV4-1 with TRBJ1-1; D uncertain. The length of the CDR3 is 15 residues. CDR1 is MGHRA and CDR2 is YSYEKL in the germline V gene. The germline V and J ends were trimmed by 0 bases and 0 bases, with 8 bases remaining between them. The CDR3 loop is CASSQEIGVNTEAFF. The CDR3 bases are TGCGCCAGCAGCCAAGAGATCGGAGTGAACACTGAAGCTTTCTTT.

This CDR3 reads CASSQEAGGSTDTQYF. The CDR3 bases are TGTGCCAGCAGCCAAGAGGCGGGAGGGAGCACAGATACGCAGTATTTT. The rearrangement links TRBV4-2 to TRBJ2-3, with 9 bases fitting TRBD2. CDR1 and CDR2 from the germline V gene are LGHNA and YNFKEQ. The trim removed 0 bases at V and 0 bases at J, leaving 1 base unmatched. This CDR3 has 16 amino acids.

The CDR3 is CASSFIPGTGGRNIQYF. In nucleotides, the CDR3 is TGTGCCAGCAGTTTTATACCGGGGACAGGGGGTAGGAACATTCAGTACTTC. This chain links TRBV27 with TRBJ2-4; the match to TRBD1 covers 11 bases. V shed 3 bases, J shed 7 bases, and the junction held 11 bases outside the gene matches. Germline lookup yields CDR1 MNHEY and CDR2 SMNVEV (reference sequence). The CDR3 has 17 residues.

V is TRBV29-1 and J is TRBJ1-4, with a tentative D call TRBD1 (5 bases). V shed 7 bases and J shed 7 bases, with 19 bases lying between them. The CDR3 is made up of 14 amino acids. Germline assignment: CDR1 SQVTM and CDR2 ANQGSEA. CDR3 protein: CSAFSVGGTEKLFF. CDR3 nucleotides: TGCAGCGCCTTTAGTGTGGGGGGGACTGAAAAACTGTTTTTT.